These 20 T cell receptor beta chains were sequenced from one sample in a study of regulatory T cells in long-lasting Graves disease. Sequencing libraries for TCR beta were prepared with iRepertoire HTBI primers and Arm-PCR of CDR3 regions. TCRdb recomputed calls from the multiplex PCR reads with MiXCR, one row per CDR3 protein. Counted here are over 300,000 distinct CDR3 sequences, roughly 16% occurring once; the ten biggest clones make up about 20%. Time point given: newly diagnosed GD, antithyroid drugs for less than 3 months. Generation of the TCR library employed RNA extracted from PBMCs. Sequences were derived from peripheral blood mononuclear cells (PBMCs), sampled at new diagnosis, from a patient treated with antithyroid drugs. The receptors shown here come from a female donor with Graves disease.

This chain uses TRBV9 with TRBJ2-3; TRBD2 agrees at 8 bases. This CDR3 is built from 14 residues. The germline CDR1 and CDR2 sequences are SGDLS and YYNGEE. The trim removed 0 bases at V and 7 bases at J, leaving 4 bases unmatched. The CDR3 sequence is CASSVAGGINTQYF. The DNA for the CDR3 is TGTGCCAGCAGCGTAGCGGGGGGGATAAATACGCAGTATTTT.

This clonotype showed up many times. The V call is TRBV5-1, the J call TRBJ1-1; D may be TRBD1 (6 bases). The V end was cut by 4 bases, the J end by 1 base, with 14 bases between. CDR1 and CDR2 from the germline V gene are SGHRS and YFSETQ. This CDR3 region has 15 residues. The CDR3 DNA is TGCGCCAGCAGCACCGGACAGCCGGAGAACACTGAAGCTTTCTTT. Amino acids: CASSTGQPENTEAFF.

Worth noting for this clonotype: Since a much larger clone is just one base distant, this may be a read error. The chain carries TRBV3-1 and TRBJ2-7; D not certain. With 4 bases removed from V and 5 bases from J, the gap between germline ends came to 15 bases. There are 14 residues in the CDR3. Germline lookup yields CDR1 LGHDT and CDR2 YNNKEL (reference sequence). The CDR3 nucleotides read TGTGCCAGCAGCCGAGATCTGACATCCAACGAGCAGTACTTC. This codes for CASSRDLTSNEQYF.

The table lists this clonotype with many counts. The chain carries TRBV5-1 and TRBJ2-2; D ambiguous. Germline V gene data show CDR1 as SGHRS and CDR2 as YFSETQ. Trimming took off 6 bases at V and 0 bases at J, with 3 bases between the two ends. The CDR3 length is 12 residues. The CDR3 protein is CASTANTGELFF. The CDR3 DNA is TGCGCCAGCACGGCGAACACCGGGGAGCTGTTTTTT.

About this clonotype: Being one base from a much bigger clone, this may be a read error. V and J are TRBV15 and TRBJ1-1, with D uncertain. Germline V gene data show CDR1 as LNHNV and CDR2 as YYDKDF (reference sequence). The CDR3 is 17 residues long. The CDR3 DNA follows: TGTGCCACCAGCAGAGATCTTCAGAGGAATGGGAACACTGAAGCTCTCTTT. Translation gives CATSRDLQRNGNTEALF.

This clonotype occurred many times. The rearrangement uses TRBV2 and TRBJ2-4, with 7 nucleotides matching TRBD2. The ends lost 4 bases at V and 2 bases at J; junction bases unmatched: 5. The germline V gene encodes CDR1 SNHLY and CDR2 FYNNEI. The CDR3 totals 15 residues. CDR3 loop: CASSGGGDPKNIQYF. CDR3 nucleotides: TGTGCCAGCAGTGGGGGGGGGGACCCCAAAAACATTCAGTACTTC.

This clonotype was counted a few times. The chain employs TRBV27 and TRBJ1-3; D might be TRBD1 (5 bases). The CDR3 consists of 16 residues. CDR1 and CDR2 (germline): MNHEY, SMNVEV (reference sequence). V was cut by 5 bases and J by 0 bases, with 14 bases left in between. The CDR3 nucleotides read TGTGCCAGCAGTCCAAACTGGGGGAGCTCTGGAAACACCATATATTTT. Translated, it gives CASSPNWGSSGNTIYF.

This CDR3 is CSARDERGGGRETQYF. The CDR3 DNA is TGCAGTGCTAGAGACGAGCGGGGGGGGGGGCGAGAGACCCAGTACTTC. The chain couples TRBV20-1 to TRBJ2-5; 10 nucleotides align to TRBD2. This CDR3 has 16 residues. Losses at the gene ends were 0 bases for V and 4 bases for J; bases not matched to a gene: 8. Germline CDR1 is DFQATT and CDR2 is SNEGSKA (reference sequence).

This clonotype was observed once. This rearrangement joins TRBV19 to TRBJ1-2, with D unclear. Deletions cut 3 bases from V and 3 bases from J, with 8 bases between. The CDR3 totals 13 residues. Germline lookup yields CDR1 LNHDA and CDR2 SQIVND (reference sequence). The CDR3 DNA sequence: TGTGCCAGTAGTATCCAGAGGGACTATGGCTACACCTTC. This sequence encodes CASSIQRDYGYTF.

The table lists this clonotype with many counts. At one of its ends the junction is not consistent with the germline gene, which may arise from a read error. V and J are TRBV24-1 and TRBJ2-7; 7 bases map to TRBD1. Germline loops: CDR1 KGHDR, CDR2 SFDVKD. This CDR3 is built from 12 residues. In DNA form, the CDR3 reads TGTGCCACCAGTGATTTAGGGGGACAGTTAGACTTC. Translated, it gives CATSDLGGQLDF.

This clonotype was counted ten times or more. V is TRBV7-2 and J is TRBJ1-2; no definite D call. Germline V gene data show CDR1 as SGHTA and CDR2 as FQGNSA. This CDR3 spans 13 amino acids. V was pared by 6 bases and J by 8 bases, with 16 bases between. Here the CDR3 reads CASSPGPLEGYTF. The CDR3 coding sequence is TGTGCCAGCAGTCCCGGACCCCTCGAGGGCTACACCTTC. The full variable domain, completed using reference TRBV7-2 and TRBJ1-2, is GAGVSQSPSNKVTEKGKDVELRCDPISGHTALYWYRQSLGQGLEFLIYFQGNSAPDKSGLPSDRFSAERTGGSVSTLTIQRTQQEDSAVYLCASSPGPLEGYTFGSGTRLTVV.

This clonotype was observed at least ten times. This chain connects TRBV2 to TRBJ2-1; D assignment may be TRBD1 or TRBD2 (5 bases each). The J call may be mistaken, given a closer DNA end match to TRBJ2-4. Germline-derived CDR1 and CDR2 are SNHLY and FYNNEI. The length of the CDR3 is 12 residues. CDR3 in amino acids: CASSLGPQIQYF. The CDR3 nucleotides read TGTGCCAGCAGCTTGGGACCGCAAATTCAGTACTTC.

The V gene is TRBV27, the J gene TRBJ2-5; 13 nucleotides match TRBD2. This CDR3 is built from 18 residues. J was trimmed by 3 bases and V by 4 bases; bases with no gene match: 11. Germline V gene sequence: CDR1 MNHEY, CDR2 SMNVEV (reference sequence). The DNA for the CDR3 is TGTGCCAGCAGTTCGGGGACTAGCGGGACCCCTGGGGAAGAGACCCAGTACTTC. The encoded protein is CASSSGTSGTPGEETQYF.

This clonotype was counted at least ten times. V is TRBV10-3 and J is TRBJ2-3, with D unclear. Germline V CDR1 and CDR2: ENHRY, SYGVKD. This CDR3 comprises 10 residues. V gave up 10 bases and J gave up 2 bases, with 4 bases separating them. In nucleotides, the CDR3 is TGTGCCACCGCCACAGATACGCAGTATTTT. Residues: CATATDTQYF.

The sample holds many counts of this clonotype. The chain couples TRBV4-1 to TRBJ1-1; D gene uncertain. This CDR3 has 16 amino acids. CDR1 MGHRA and CDR2 YSYEKL come from the germline V gene. V was trimmed by 0 bases and J by 1 base, leaving 12 bases between them. The CDR3 nucleotides read TGCGCCAGCAGCCAAGAATGGGCCCGACGGAACACTGAAGCTTTCTTT. Residues: CASSQEWARRNTEAFF.

This clonotype was counted a few times. With a much larger clone just one base away, this may be a read error. J is TRBJ1-2 and V is TRBV6-1, with D possibly TRBD1 on 6 matching bases. Trimming removed 5 bases from V and 4 bases from J, with 14 bases in between. CDR3 length: 14 residues. Germline lookup yields CDR1 MNHNS and CDR2 SASEGT. This CDR3 reads CASSHQGGRYGYTF. CDR3 nucleotide sequence: TGTGCCAGCAGTCATCAAGGGGGACGCTATGGCTACACCTTC.

This clonotype was seen more than once but under ten times. The rearrangement links TRBV5-1 to TRBJ2-1; no clear D gene. From germline, CDR1 is SGHRS and CDR2 YFSETQ. CDR3 length: 15 amino acids. V gave up 1 base and J gave up 0 bases, with 8 bases separating them. The CDR3 sequence is CASSLTRNSYNEQFF. The CDR3 DNA sequence: TGCGCCAGCAGCTTGACCAGAAACTCCTACAATGAGCAGTTCTTC. The full variable domain, rest sourced from reference TRBV5-1 and TRBJ2-1, is KAGVTQTPRYLIKTRGQQVTLSCSPISGHRSVSWYQQTPGQGLQFLFEYFSETQRNKGNFPGRFSGRQFSNSRSEMNVSTLELGDSALYLCASSLTRNSYNEQFFGPGTRLTVL.

This clonotype was counted at least ten times. The CDR3 spells CASSSAAHQETQYF. CDR3 bases: TGTGCCAGCAGCTCGGCCGCTCACCAAGAGACCCAGTACTTC. The V call is TRBV11-2, the J call TRBJ2-5; D gene unclear. The germline CDR1 and CDR2 sequences are SGHAT and FQNNGV. The V gene lost 4 bases and the J gene lost 0 bases, with 9 bases spanning the gap. The CDR3 contains 14 residues. Together with reference TRBV11-2 and TRBJ2-5, the CDR3 gives the full variable domain: EAGVAQSPRYKIIEKRQSVAFWCNPISGHATLYWYQQILGQGPKLLIQFQNNGVVDDSQLPKDRFSAERLKGVDSTLKIQPAKLEDSAVYLCASSSAAHQETQYFGPGTRLLVL.

The sample holds many counts of this clonotype. CDR3 sequence (DNA): TGTGCCAGCAGCTTGACTAGCAGTGGCACAGATACGCAGTATTTT. This encodes CASSLTSSGTDTQYF. The chain carries TRBV5-6 and TRBJ2-3; weak D call: TRBD2 (6 bases). The CDR3 is made up of 15 amino acids. The V end was cut by 1 base, the J end by 1 base, with 10 bases between. In germline, CDR1 is SGHDT, CDR2 YYEEEE. The entire variable domain, with the rest obtained from reference TRBV5-6 and TRBJ2-3, is as follows: DAGVTQSPTHLIKTRGQQVTLRCSPKSGHDTVSWYQQALGQGPQFIFQYYEEEERQRGNFPDRFSGHQFPNYSSELNVNALLLGDSALYLCASSLTSSGTDTQYFGPGTRLTVL.

The rearrangement uses TRBV30 and TRBJ1-5, with D possibly being TRBD1 (5 bases). The length of the CDR3 is 14 residues. In germline, CDR1 is GTSNPN, CDR2 SVGIG (reference sequence). V lost 0 bases and J lost 9, with 15 bases in between. The CDR3 is CAWSVPREGGPQHF. CDR3 bases: TGTGCCTGGAGTGTACCCAGGGAGGGTGGGCCCCAGCATTTT. The complete variable domain, with remaining parts taken from reference TRBV30 and TRBJ1-5, reads SQTIHQWPATLVQPVGSPLSLECTVEGTSNPNLYWYRQAAGRGLQLLFYSVGIGQISSEVPQNLSASRPQDRQFILSSKKLLLSDSGFYLCAWSVPREGGPQHFGDGTRLSIL.